This TCR beta chain was sequenced in a study of shared clonotypes between healthy human individuals. Study-wide background: Each donor's CD4 naive and CD4 memory cells filled three plates apiece, CD8 naive two, and CD8 memory one. Findings and caveats of the study: Sample collection involved blood only; tissue repertoires are likely different.

V gave up 4 bases and J gave up 1 base, with 9 bases separating them. This CDR3 has 13 residues. The germline V gene encodes CDR1 SGHDT and CDR2 YYEEEE. At a deep level, the assay was run. The protocol was immunoSEQ multiplex PCR, while the TCRdb copy is restricted to in-frame clones and leaves out a portion. The repertoire holds more than 90,000 clones, with roughly two thirds as singletons. For this clone: What it recognizes is unknown.

Those who donated were healthy HIV-negative adults, with no recent acute infections or vaccinations reported. The J gene is TRBJ2-7, the V gene TRBV5-6; weak D call: TRBD2 (5 bases). The sequence came from a man between 25 and 39 years old in good health. Sequences were obtained from memory CD8+ T cells sorted from blood. The subset: CD45RO+ cells pooled with CCR7-negative TemRA cells. CDR3 protein: CASSAGISYEQYF. In DNA form, the CDR3 reads TGTGCCAGCAGCGCGGGTATTTCCTACGAGCAGTACTTC.